The 16 T cell receptor beta chains reported below all come from one sample, sequenced in a study of Tregs in tolerant kidney transplant recipients. TCRdb keeps only in-frame clones here, not all; method: immunoSEQ multiplex PCR. This table has about 64,000 clones, around 87% appearing once. Recipients received nonmyeloablative bone marrow transplants from related graft donors, with transient mixed chimerism. Sequenced material: CD4+ T cells from blood (PBMCs), taken 6 months after the transplant. The receptor set was obtained from a human patient who received a combined kidney and bone marrow transplant. T cells may partly derive from the graft donor.

This chain links TRBV11-2 with TRBJ1-1; D might be TRBD1 (6 bases). V was cut by 0 bases and J by 1 base, with 9 bases left in between. The CDR3 contains 15 residues. Looked up from germline, CDR1 is SGHAT and CDR2 is FQNNGV. CDR3 nucleotides: TGTGCCAGCAGCTTAGAGGGGGCGGGGAACACTGAAGCTTTCTTT. Protein: CASSLEGAGNTEAFF.

This clone was observed once. The chain couples TRBV4-3 to TRBJ2-3; 10 nucleotides line up with TRBD2. The V gene's germline CDR1 is LGHNA and CDR2 YSLEER. The CDR3 totals 16 residues. Trimming cost V 2 bases and J 2 bases; bases outside gene matches: 4. This chain's CDR3 is CASSQLTSGFTDTQYF. DNA of the CDR3: TGCGCCAGCAGCCAATTGACTAGCGGGTTCACAGATACGCAGTATTTT.

On this clone itself: The sample carries other DNA sequences with the same CDR3. This rearrangement joins TRBV2 to TRBJ1-6, with TRBD1 identical over 7 bases. CDR1 SNHLY and CDR2 FYNNEI come from the germline V gene. CDR3 length: 14 residues. V was clipped by 4 bases and J by 10 bases; unmatched bases: 7. The CDR3 bases are TGTGCCAGCAGTGCGGGTCAGGGGGTATCACCCCTCCACTTT. Translation: CASSAGQGVSPLHF.

The chain combines TRBV7-9 with TRBJ1-3; D unclear. There are 16 residues in the CDR3. V lost 6 bases and J lost 0, with 15 bases in between. Looked up from germline, CDR1 is SEHNR and CDR2 is FQNEAQ (reference sequence). The CDR3 sequence is CASRAPKVNSGNTIYF. The CDR3 nucleotides are TGTGCCAGCAGAGCCCCGAAAGTCAACTCTGGAAACACCATATATTTT.

The J gene is TRBJ2-5, the V gene TRBV7-6; no clear D. Trimming removed 1 base from V and 2 bases from J, with 8 bases in between. The CDR3 sequence is 14 residues long. Per the germline V gene, CDR1 is SGHVS and CDR2 is FNYEAQ. The CDR3 loop reads CASSLGYTQETQYF. The CDR3 nucleotides are TGTGCCAGCAGCTTAGGTTACACACAAGAGACCCAGTACTTC. Drawing the rest from reference TRBV7-6 and TRBJ2-5, the complete variable domain is GAGVSQSPRYKVTKRGQDVALRCDPISGHVSLYWYRQALGQGPEFLTYFNYEAQQDKSGLPNDRFSAERPEGSISTLTIQRTEQRDSAMYRCASSLGYTQETQYFGPGTRLLVL.

The chain recombines TRBV6-5 with TRBJ2-7; 7 positions agree with TRBD1. V gave up 2 bases and J gave up 2 bases; unmatched junction bases: 6. From germline, CDR1 is MNHEY and CDR2 SVGAGI. The CDR3 contains 15 residues. The CDR3 DNA reads TGTGCCAGCAGTTACAGACGACAGGGCGCCTACGAGCAGTACTTC. The encoded protein is CASSYRRQGAYEQYF.

The table lists this clone with a count of one. Mismatch with germline at one junction end may stem from a read error. This sample also contains other DNA sequences that code for the same CDR3. The chain couples TRBV30 to TRBJ1-6; D gene unclear. The germline gives CDR1 GTSNPN, CDR2 SVGIG (reference sequence). CDR3 length: 17 residues. The CDR3 is CAWSVLRDRSYNSPLHF. DNA for the CDR3: TGTGCCTGGAGTGTATTGAGGGATCGCTCCTATAATTCCCCCCTCCACTTT.

V is TRBV30 and J is TRBJ2-7, with a tentative D call TRBD2 (6 bases). From germline, CDR1 is GTSNPN and CDR2 SVGIG (reference sequence). V lost 1 base, J lost 3 bases, and 10 bases lay in between. The CDR3 covers 13 residues. CDR3: CAWSAGLHYEQYF. CDR3 sequence (DNA): TGTGCCTGGAGTGCGGGACTCCACTACGAGCAGTACTTC.

This chain links TRBV7-3 with TRBJ2-5; TRBD1 matches 7 bases. The ends lost 1 base at V and 5 bases at J; junction bases unmatched: 7. The germline V gene has CDR1 SGHTA and CDR2 FQGTGA. This CDR3 spans 15 amino acids. The CDR3 is CASSLNPGTAETQYF. The CDR3 nucleotides are TGTGCCAGCAGCTTAAACCCCGGGACAGCGGAGACCCAGTACTTC.

The chain couples TRBV28 to TRBJ1-1; 9 bases line up with TRBD1. This CDR3 spans 14 amino acids. The germline V gene has CDR1 MDHEN and CDR2 SYDVKM. J gave up 2 bases and V 8 bases, and 6 bases lay outside the gene matches. CDR3 bases: TGTGCCAGCGGGGGACAGGGACTCAACACTGAAGCTTTCTTT. Amino acids: CASGGQGLNTEAFF.

The CDR3 here is CASSQVQGRGANEKLFF. The CDR3 DNA sequence: TGCGCCAGCAGCCAAGTTCAGGGGCGTGGGGCTAATGAAAAACTGTTTTTT. This rearrangement joins TRBV4-3 to TRBJ1-4, with D tentatively TRBD1 (6 bases). The V end was cut by 1 base, the J end by 3 bases, with 15 bases between. The CDR3 runs 17 residues. CDR1 and CDR2 from the germline V gene are LGHNA and YSLEER.

The chain has TRBV5-1 and TRBJ1-2, with 9 nucleotides matching TRBD1. The CDR3 has 17 residues. After removal of 4 bases from V and 6 bases from J, the junction contained 16 bases not matched to a gene. Germline values: CDR1 SGHRS, CDR2 YFSETQ. The CDR3, as DNA: TGCGCCAGCAGCCCAAGACAGGGGGGGGATTCGGTGCATGGCTACACCTTC. Translating it yields CASSPRQGGDSVHGYTF.

V gene TRBV19 combines with J gene TRBJ2-3, with 9 bases fitting TRBD2. CDR3 size: 14 residues. V shed 4 bases and J 2 bases; nucleotides not matched to a gene: 1. Germline CDR1 and CDR2: LNHDA and SQIVND (reference sequence). This CDR3 is CASSRLADTDTQYF. The CDR3 DNA reads as TGTGCCAGTAGTAGACTAGCGGACACAGATACGCAGTATTTT.

This chain links TRBV14 with TRBJ2-3; D unresolved. V was pared by 1 base and J by 9 bases, with 14 bases between. This CDR3 is 14 amino acids long. CDR1 and CDR2 from the germline V gene are SGHDN and FVKESK. The chain's CDR3 is CASSQVVRQGTQYF. The DNA of the CDR3 is TGTGCCAGCAGCCAAGTCGTGAGACAAGGCACGCAGTATTTT.

This chain uses TRBV5-4 with TRBJ1-6; the D gene is possibly TRBD1 (5 bases). V shed 4 bases and J shed 8 bases, with 16 bases lying between them. The CDR3 is 15 amino acids. From germline, CDR1 is SGHNT and CDR2 YYREEE (reference sequence). The chain's CDR3 is CASSPTGVLDSPLHF. The CDR3 DNA follows: TGTGCCAGCAGCCCAACAGGTGTATTAGATTCACCCCTCCACTTT.

The rearrangement uses TRBV7-2 and TRBJ2-7, with D unresolved. The CDR3 is 13 residues long. Trimming removed 4 bases from V and 0 bases from J, with 7 bases in between. Per the germline V gene, CDR1 is SGHTA and CDR2 is FQGNSA. CDR3 in amino acids: CASSSRASYEQYF. The CDR3 DNA reads TGTGCCAGCAGCTCAAGAGCCTCCTACGAGCAGTACTTC.